Shown below are 24 T cell receptor beta chains from a single sample sequenced in a study of blood T cell repertoires in COVID-19 (dated by TCRdb to the early 2020s). Receptors were amplified or captured by the immunoSEQ multiplex PCR assay. This immuneACCESS table, as held by TCRdb, lists in-frame sequences with V and J called but not all clones. Of the missing ones, under half trace to an unresolved V gene in checked studies; the others have no known cause. Recorded for this sample are roughly 61,000 clones; 80% to 95% of them occurred a single time. The ten largest clonotypes hold 2% to 2.5% of the sample. The sample taken for sequencing was peripheral blood. The receptors shown here come from a man between 60 and 75 years old with acute or convalescent COVID-19.

The gene calls are TRBV10-3 and TRBJ2-7; 8 bases align to TRBD1. Germline loops: CDR1 ENHRY, CDR2 SYGVKD. V lost 5 bases and J lost 1; bases outside the gene matches: 4. The CDR3 covers 14 residues. For the CDR3, the DNA is TGTGCCATCAGTTTGACAGGGGAGTCCTACGAGCAGTACTTC. Translated: CAISLTGESYEQYF.

The V and J genes are TRBV6-5 and TRBJ1-5; weak D call: TRBD1 (6 bases). Germline V gives CDR1 MNHEY, CDR2 SVGAGI. This CDR3 comprises 14 residues. V was trimmed by 6 bases and J by 4 bases, leaving 13 bases between them. This CDR3 is CASRSTTGNQPQHF. The DNA for the CDR3 is TGTGCCAGCAGATCCACTACAGGGAATCAGCCCCAGCATTTT.

V is TRBV28 and J is TRBJ2-5; tentative D call: TRBD2 (6 bases). Trimming left V 5 bases short and J 4 bases short, with 11 bases between. This CDR3 comprises 13 residues. CDR1 is MDHEN and CDR2 is SYDVKM in the germline V gene. The CDR3 sequence: CASSLSGGETQYF. The DNA for the CDR3 is TGTGCCAGCAGTCTATCCGGGGGAGAGACCCAGTACTTC.

The V call is TRBV19, the J call TRBJ2-7, with D maybe TRBD1 (5 bases). The CDR3 sequence is 13 residues long. The germline CDR1 and CDR2 sequences are LNHDA and SQIVND (reference sequence). The V end was cut by 8 bases, the J end by 7 bases, with 18 bases between. CDR3 sequence (DNA): TGTGCCAGTTCCACAGGACCGACCGGGGAGCAGTACTTC. Protein: CASSTGPTGEQYF.

This chain links TRBV5-4 with TRBJ2-2, with 10 nucleotides matching TRBD1. The ends lost 1 base at V and 6 bases at J; junction bases unmatched: 9. This CDR3 has 17 residues. Germline CDR1 SGHNT, CDR2 YYREEE (reference sequence). DNA of the CDR3: TGTGCCAGCAGCTTGCTCGGCGGGACAGGGGTATCCGGGGAGCTGTTTTTT. Translating it yields CASSLLGGTGVSGELFF.

J is TRBJ1-1 and V is TRBV7-3; D perhaps matches TRBD1 (5 bases). Trimming took 6 bases from V and 1 from J, leaving 15 bases between them. The CDR3 is made up of 15 amino acids. Germline CDR1 and CDR2: SGHTA and FQGTGA. CDR3: CASRLSARANTEAFF. For the CDR3, the DNA is TGTGCCAGCAGGCTATCAGCCAGGGCGAACACTGAAGCTTTCTTT. The variable domain in full, with the rest retrieved from reference TRBV7-3 and TRBJ1-1, is GAGVSQTPSNKVTEKGKYVELRCDPISGHTALYWYRQSLGQGPEFLIYFQGTGAADDSGLPNDRFFAVRPEGSVSTLKIQRTERGDSAVYLCASRLSARANTEAFFGQGTRLTVV.

This chain connects TRBV7-2 to TRBJ2-7; 9 nucleotides align to TRBD2. Trimming cost V 0 bases and J 2 bases; bases outside gene matches: 5. The CDR3 is made up of 16 amino acids. The germline CDR1 and CDR2 sequences are SGHTA and FQGNSA. The CDR3 reads CASSLALSGRAYEQYF. The CDR3 DNA sequence: TGTGCCAGCAGCTTAGCACTTAGCGGGAGAGCCTACGAGCAGTACTTC.

The chain joins TRBV4-1 to TRBJ2-7, with a tentative D call TRBD2 (5 bases). This CDR3 spans 16 amino acids. From germline, CDR1 is MGHRA and CDR2 YSYEKL. V lost 0 bases and J lost 2, with 14 bases in between. The CDR3, as DNA: TGCGCCAGCAGCCAAGACGTCAGCGGTATTACCTACGAGCAGTACTTC. It yields the protein CASSQDVSGITYEQYF.

V gene TRBV11-3 combines with J gene TRBJ2-5; 10 bases match TRBD2. Germline V CDR1 and CDR2: SGHNT, YENEEA. This CDR3 contains 15 residues. The V segment lost 5 bases and the J segment 4 bases; nucleotides outside the gene matches: 7. The CDR3 here is CASSRPSGSLETQYF. DNA of the CDR3: TGTGCCAGCAGCAGGCCTAGCGGGAGTTTAGAGACCCAGTACTTC.

The rearrangement links TRBV7-2 to TRBJ2-1; 9 nucleotides align to TRBD2. The germline V gene has CDR1 SGHTA and CDR2 FQGNSA. With V trimmed by 0 bases and J by 8 bases, 8 bases remained unmatched. The CDR3 has 16 amino acids. The CDR3 reads CASSLAAGGRAHEQFF. In DNA form, the CDR3 reads TGTGCCAGCAGCTTAGCAGCTGGCGGGAGGGCCCATGAGCAGTTCTTC. Based on the CDR3 plus reference TRBV7-2 and TRBJ2-1, the full variable domain is GAGVSQSPSNKVTEKGKDVELRCDPISGHTALYWYRQSLGQGLEFLIYFQGNSAPDKSGLPSDRFSAERTGGSVSTLTIQRTQQEDSAVYLCASSLAAGGRAHEQFFGPGTRLTVL.

The J gene is TRBJ1-1, the V gene TRBV5-5; 8 bases align to TRBD1. The CDR3 runs to 15 residues. Germline V CDR1 and CDR2: SGHKS, YYEKEE (reference sequence). With 4 bases clipped from V and 3 bases from J, the junction kept 8 bases outside the gene matches. CDR3 DNA sequence: TGTGCCAGCAGCCCCCGGGACAGGCTATACACTGAAGCTTTCTTT. Amino acids: CASSPRDRLYTEAFF. The full variable domain, in which reference TRBV5-5 and TRBJ1-1 provide the parts outside the CDR3, is DAGVTQSPTHLIKTRGQQVTLRCSPISGHKSVSWYQQVLGQGPQFIFQYYEKEERGRGNFPDRFSARQFPNYSSELNVNALLLGDSALYLCASSPRDRLYTEAFFGQGTRLTVV.

In its sample, this clone was seen a few times. The chain combines TRBV5-1 with TRBJ2-7; 9 bases agree with TRBD2. V lost 0 bases, J lost 2 bases, and 15 bases stayed unmatched. Germline loops: CDR1 SGHRS, CDR2 YFSETQ. This CDR3 region has 19 residues. Written as DNA, the CDR3 is TGCGCCAGCAGCTTGGGGGGACAGCTTACTAGCGGGCGGCCCTACGAGCAGTACTTC. Amino acids: CASSLGGQLTSGRPYEQYF.

V and J are TRBV7-9 and TRBJ1-1, with 12 bases identical to TRBD1. Germline-derived CDR1 and CDR2 are SEHNR and FQNEAQ (reference sequence). CDR3 length equals 18 residues. V dropped 7 bases and J dropped 1; count of bases not matched to a gene: 13. CDR3 coding DNA: TGTGCCAGCATCTTGTTGATCGGGACAGGGGGCAAGAACACTGAAGCTTTCTTT. Amino acid sequence: CASILLIGTGGKNTEAFF. The variable domain in full, completed from reference TRBV7-9 and TRBJ1-1, reads DTGVSQNPRHKITKRGQNVTFRCDPISEHNRLYWYRQTLGQGPEFLTYFQNEAQLEKSRLLSDRFSAERPKGSFSTLEIQRTEQGDSAMYLCASILLIGTGGKNTEAFFGQGTRLTVV.

This rearrangement joins TRBV19 to TRBJ1-5; 9 bases are a match to TRBD1. With V trimmed by 5 bases and J by 10 bases, 6 bases remained unmatched. Germline V gene data show CDR1 as LNHDA and CDR2 as SQIVND (reference sequence). This CDR3 region has 13 residues. The chain's CDR3 is CASSVRTGEPQHF. The CDR3 bases are TGTGCCAGTAGTGTCCGGACAGGGGAACCCCAGCATTTT.

This clone has only one observation. The chain has TRBV4-2 and TRBJ1-1; D uncertain. V gave up 0 bases and J gave up 0 bases, with 8 bases separating them. Germline CDR1 is LGHNA and CDR2 is YNFKEQ. There are 15 residues in the CDR3. The CDR3 here is CASSQENAMNTEAFF. As DNA, the CDR3 is TGTGCCAGCAGCCAAGAGAATGCTATGAACACTGAAGCTTTCTTT.

V gene TRBV5-6 combines with J gene TRBJ2-6, with 9 bases that match TRBD1. Germline V CDR1 and CDR2: SGHDT, YYEEEE. The CDR3 has 17 residues. Trimming at V came to 1 base and at J to 0 bases, leaving 2 bases not matched to a gene. CDR3 amino acids: CASSLRTGASGANVLTF. The CDR3 bases are TGTGCCAGCAGCTTGCGGACAGGGGCCTCTGGGGCCAACGTCCTGACTTTC.

The CDR3 region has the DNA TGTGCCAGCAGTTACTCGGGGGGGAGAAAGACCCAGTACTTC. This encodes CASSYSGGRKTQYF. The J gene is TRBJ2-5, the V gene TRBV6-5, with 7 bases matching TRBD2. With V trimmed by 0 bases and J by 6 bases, 4 bases remained unmatched. The CDR3 contains 14 residues. Looked up from germline, CDR1 is MNHEY and CDR2 is SVGAGI.

CDR3 region: CASSSRGGDLTGELFF. Written as DNA, the CDR3 is TGTGCCAGCAGCTCGAGAGGCGGGGACCTTACCGGGGAGCTGTTTTTT. The rearrangement links TRBV11-3 to TRBJ2-2; tentatively, D is TRBD2 (6 bases). V lost 4 bases to trimming and J lost 5 bases, with 17 bases between them. In germline, CDR1 is SGHNT, CDR2 YENEEA. The CDR3 has 16 residues.

This clone was seen a few times. The genes are TRBV20-1 and TRBJ2-7; 11 bases align to TRBD2. CDR3 size: 14 residues. Germline CDR1 and CDR2: DFQATT and SNEGSKA (reference sequence). With 3 bases clipped from V and 5 bases from J, the junction kept 6 bases outside the gene matches. The CDR3 here is CSASELAGVHEQYF. The CDR3 DNA reads TGCAGTGCTAGTGAACTAGCGGGAGTCCACGAGCAGTACTTC.

This clone was observed once. The chain joins TRBV7-9 to TRBJ2-1; no firm D call. V dropped 5 bases and J dropped 2 bases, with 13 bases sitting between them. Germline V lookup: CDR1 SEHNR, CDR2 FQNEAQ (reference sequence). This CDR3 region has 15 residues. CDR3 nucleotides: TGTGCCAGCAGCCCCAAGTCGAGCCCCTACAATGAGCAGTTCTTC. Amino acid sequence: CASSPKSSPYNEQFF. Full variable domain (remainder filled in from reference TRBV7-9 and TRBJ2-1): DTGVSQNPRHKITKRGQNVTFRCDPISEHNRLYWYRQTLGQGPEFLTYFQNEAQLEKSRLLSDRFSAERPKGSFSTLEIQRTEQGDSAMYLCASSPKSSPYNEQFFGPGTRLTVL.

The V and J genes are TRBV7-2 and TRBJ2-7; 8 nucleotides agree with TRBD1. The CDR3 consists of 15 residues. CDR1 is SGHTA, CDR2 FQGNSA, per germline. The V segment lost 5 bases and the J segment 0 bases; nucleotides outside the gene matches: 6. CDR3 region: CASSGRTGSSYEQYF. The CDR3 bases are TGTGCCAGCAGCGGGCGGACAGGGAGCTCCTACGAGCAGTACTTC.

Comment on this clone: One end of the junction varies from germline; a read error may be responsible. V usage is TRBV7-7 and J usage is TRBJ2-5; D remains ambiguous. The CDR3 extends over 15 amino acids. The germline CDR1 and CDR2 sequences are SSHAT and FNYEAQ (reference sequence). The CDR3 region is CASSLNPGLQETQYF. In DNA form, the CDR3 reads TGTGCTAGCAGCTTAAACCCGGGTCTGCAAGAGACCCAGTACTTC.

CDR3 in amino acids: CASSDPARRGPNTEAFF. CDR3 sequence (DNA): TGTGCCAGCAGTGATCCGGCCAGAAGGGGGCCTAACACTGAAGCTTTCTTT. This chain connects TRBV2 to TRBJ1-1, with 7 bases matching TRBD1. Germline CDR1 is SNHLY and CDR2 is FYNNEI. Trimming removed 3 bases from V and 2 bases from J; junction bases left unmatched: 12. CDR3 length: 17 residues.

The CDR3 nucleotides read TGTGCCACAAGACGGACAGGGGCCGCTTCCGGGGAGCTGTTTTTT. Translation: CATRRTGAASGELFF. The chain is built from TRBV6-5 and TRBJ2-2; 9 positions agree with TRBD1. The junction had 12 bases not matched to a gene; V was cut back by 10 bases and J by 6 bases. CDR3 length: 15 amino acids. Germline lookup yields CDR1 MNHEY and CDR2 SVGAGI.